Below, 27 T cell receptor beta chains from the same sample are listed, as sequenced in a study of blood T cell repertoires in COVID-19. Method: immunoSEQ multiplex PCR; TCRdb's copy keeps in-frame clones and lacks some. The repertoire consists of 180,000 or so clones, with 88% occurring once and the leading ten covering 1.5% to 2%. What was sequenced was peripheral blood. The receptors stem from a man aged 18 to 29 with active or convalescent COVID-19.

V gene TRBV27 combines with J gene TRBJ2-5, with 8 bases lining up with TRBD2. CDR1 is MNHEY and CDR2 is SMNVEV in the germline V gene (reference sequence). The CDR3 is made up of 14 amino acids. Trimming at V came to 4 bases and at J to 2 bases, leaving 3 bases not matched to a gene. In nucleotides, the CDR3 is TGTGCCAGCAGTTCGGGACTAGGGCAAGAGACCCAGTACTTC. It translates to CASSSGLGQETQYF.

This chain links TRBV24-1 with TRBJ2-1; TRBD2 matches 7 bases. Germline V gene data show CDR1 as KGHDR and CDR2 as SFDVKD. Trimming removed 5 bases from V and 6 bases from J; junction bases left unmatched: 3. The CDR3 is made up of 13 amino acids. The CDR3 loop reads CATSAGRLNEQFF. CDR3 nucleotide sequence: TGTGCCACCAGTGCCGGGAGGCTCAATGAGCAGTTCTTC.

This sequence joins TRBV25-1 and TRBJ1-1; D unclear. This CDR3 is 14 amino acids long. Germline values: CDR1 MGHDK, CDR2 SYGVNS. Trimming removed 0 bases from V and 3 bases from J, with 8 bases in between. For the CDR3, the DNA is TGTGCCAGCAGTGAATACGGGAGGGACACTGAAGCTTTCTTT. It is translated as CASSEYGRDTEAFF.

The V call is TRBV19, the J call TRBJ1-2, with TRBD1 as a possible D gene (6 bases). The germline V and J ends were trimmed by 3 bases and 4 bases, with 18 bases remaining between them. The CDR3 is 16 residues long. The V gene's germline CDR1 is LNHDA and CDR2 SQIVND (reference sequence). The CDR3 spells CASSITTGEQIYGYTF. CDR3 DNA sequence: TGTGCCAGTAGTATTACGACAGGCGAACAAATCTATGGCTACACCTTC.

The CDR3 region is CASSQVLGDRYNEQFF. CDR3 DNA sequence: TGTGCCAGCAGCCAAGTACTAGGAGACCGCTACAATGAGCAGTTCTTC. The genes are TRBV4-2 and TRBJ2-1, with a tentative D call TRBD2 (5 bases). The V gene lost 1 base and the J gene lost 3 bases, with 13 bases spanning the gap. Germline V gene data show CDR1 as LGHNA and CDR2 as YNFKEQ. This CDR3 has 16 residues.

CDR3 DNA sequence: TGTGCCATCAGCGGGACAGGCTATGGCTACACCTTC. It specifies CAISGTGYGYTF. The genes are TRBV10-3 and TRBJ1-2, with 8 bases that match TRBD1. This CDR3 contains 12 residues. V shed 6 bases and J 4 bases; nucleotides not matched to a gene: 1. CDR1 and CDR2 (germline): ENHRY, SYGVKD.

The V and J genes are TRBV3-1 (or the pseudogene TRBV3-2) and TRBJ2-5; tentative D call: TRBD2 (5 bases). This CDR3 has 14 residues. The V gene lost 6 bases and the J gene lost 1 base, with 12 bases spanning the gap. CDR1 LGHDT and CDR2 YNNKEL come from the germline V gene (reference sequence). The CDR3 DNA is TGTGCCAGCAGTCCTGGACTTAGCCAAGAGACCCAGTACTTC. Protein: CASSPGLSQETQYF.

This rearrangement joins TRBV11-2 to TRBJ2-5; 12 bases are shared with TRBD2. CDR3 length: 14 residues. The germline V gene has CDR1 SGHAT and CDR2 FQNNGV. The V segment lost 5 bases and the J segment 4 bases; nucleotides outside the gene matches: 2. This chain's CDR3 is CASSLGLAGETQYF. The DNA of the CDR3 is TGTGCCAGCAGCCTGGGACTAGCGGGAGAGACCCAGTACTTC.

The chain carries TRBV6-1 and TRBJ2-5; a possible D gene is TRBD2 (6 bases). The CDR3 has 14 amino acids. Between the trimmed V and J ends, which lost 3 bases and 4 bases, there was a span of 12 bases. Germline lookup yields CDR1 MNHNS and CDR2 SASEGT. In nucleotides, the CDR3 is TGTGCCAGCAGTGAGAGCGGGCGGGCAGAGACCCAGTACTTC. Residues: CASSESGRAETQYF.

This clone has a single count. J is TRBJ2-1 and V is TRBV27; TRBD2 matches 10 bases. This CDR3 contains 16 residues. Unmatched junction bases numbered 7, after V lost 1 base and J lost 7 bases. Germline V CDR1 and CDR2: MNHEY, SMNVEV (reference sequence). The CDR3 DNA is TGTGCCAGCAGTTTATTGCAGCGGGAGGGTAGAAATGAGCAGTTCTTC. Translated, it gives CASSLLQREGRNEQFF.

V gene TRBV30 combines with J gene TRBJ1-2; weak D call: TRBD1 (5 bases). The CDR3 consists of 14 residues. The germline V gene has CDR1 GTSNPN and CDR2 SVGIG (reference sequence). Trimming took 1 base from V and 8 from J, leaving 17 bases between them. Here the CDR3 DNA reads TGTGCCTGGAGTGAGGCAGGGAAGGGTAGCGGCTACACCTTC. It translates to CAWSEAGKGSGYTF.

This clone was observed once. The chain is built from TRBV19 and TRBJ2-4; weak D call: TRBD1 (6 bases). Germline V gene lookup returns CDR1 LNHDA and CDR2 SQIVND (reference sequence). Deletions cut 2 bases from V and 2 bases from J, with 13 bases between. The CDR3 is 16 amino acids. The CDR3 region has the DNA TGTGCCAGTAGTATATTGCCAGGGGCTTCCAAAAACATTCAGTACTTC. This translates into CASSILPGASKNIQYF.

V usage is TRBV5-1 and J usage is TRBJ1-5; D unresolved. CDR1 is SGHRS, CDR2 YFSETQ, per germline. There are 13 residues in the CDR3. V lost 0 bases and J lost 4, with 5 bases in between. Written as DNA, the CDR3 is TGCGCCAGCAGCTTGGCCGGTAATCAGCCCCAGCATTTT. Protein product: CASSLAGNQPQHF. The variable domain in full, completed from reference TRBV5-1 and TRBJ1-5, reads KAGVTQTPRYLIKTRGQQVTLSCSPISGHRSVSWYQQTPGQGLQFLFEYFSETQRNKGNFPGRFSGRQFSNSRSEMNVSTLELGDSALYLCASSLAGNQPQHFGDGTRLSIL.

V usage is TRBV30 and J usage is TRBJ1-2; 9 bases map to TRBD1. J lost 7 bases, V lost 0 bases, and 6 bases had no gene match. Germline-derived CDR1 and CDR2 are GTSNPN and SVGIG (reference sequence). The CDR3 is 14 amino acids. CDR3 protein: CAWSVGQGYPGYTF. The CDR3 DNA is TGTGCCTGGAGTGTAGGACAGGGGTATCCTGGCTACACCTTC.

This clone has a handful of counts. The gene calls are TRBV2 and TRBJ1-3, with TRBD1 identical over 7 bases. The CDR3 length is 15 residues. V dropped 7 bases and J dropped 0; count of bases not matched to a gene: 6. Germline CDR1 SNHLY, CDR2 FYNNEI. The CDR3 spells CASTQQGISGNTIYF. The CDR3 DNA is TGTGCCAGCACCCAACAGGGGATCTCTGGAAACACCATATATTTT.

This chain joins TRBV5-5 and TRBJ2-7; 11 bases are a match to TRBD2. Germline V gives CDR1 SGHKS, CDR2 YYEKEE (reference sequence). Unmatched junction bases numbered 2, after V lost 0 bases and J lost 0 bases. The CDR3 extends over 16 amino acids. CDR3 residues: CASSLGLAGLSYEQYF. The CDR3 DNA reads as TGTGCCAGCAGCTTGGGACTAGCGGGACTCTCCTACGAGCAGTACTTC.

The J gene is TRBJ2-1, the V gene TRBV12-5; a weak D match, TRBD2 (6 bases). The CDR3 has 15 amino acids. In germline, CDR1 is LGHNT, CDR2 FRNRAP. Trimming shortened V by 3 bases and J by 5 bases, and 14 bases separated the two germline ends. CDR3 sequence reads: CASGFYSGGDNEQFF. DNA of the CDR3: TGTGCTAGTGGTTTTTATTCCGGGGGAGACAATGAGCAGTTCTTC.

The V and J genes are TRBV9 and TRBJ2-2; TRBD1 matches 10 bases. V was pared by 6 bases and J by 6 bases, with 5 bases of the junction left unmatched. The CDR3 has 14 residues. The germline CDR1 and CDR2 sequences are SGDLS and YYNGEE. CDR3 nucleotide sequence: TGTGCCAGCACCTGGACAGGGGGACCCGGGGAGCTGTTTTTT. Encoded protein: CASTWTGGPGELFF.

This sequence joins TRBV9 and TRBJ2-2; possibly TRBD1 for D (5 bases). The CDR3 extends over 14 amino acids. CDR1 is SGDLS, CDR2 YYNGEE, per germline. Between the trimmed V and J ends, which lost 5 bases and 0 bases, there was a span of 8 bases. The chain's CDR3 is CASRRQTNTGELFF. CDR3 sequence (DNA): TGTGCCAGCAGAAGACAGACGAACACCGGGGAGCTGTTTTTT.

CDR3 loop: CASSLSLAGQETQYF. CDR3 DNA sequence: TGTGCCAGCAGCCTATCACTAGCGGGACAAGAGACCCAGTACTTC. The genes are TRBV3-1 (or the pseudogene TRBV3-2) and TRBJ2-5; the match to TRBD2 covers 10 bases. After removal of 4 bases from V and 2 bases from J, the junction contained 4 bases not matched to a gene. CDR1 and CDR2 (germline): LGHDT, YNNKEL (reference sequence). The CDR3 runs 15 residues.

This clone was observed a single time. This rearrangement joins TRBV19 to TRBJ1-1; the D gene is possibly TRBD1 (6 bases). V dropped 5 bases and J dropped 0 bases, with 10 bases sitting between them. The CDR3 consists of 14 residues. From germline, CDR1 is LNHDA and CDR2 SQIVND (reference sequence). CDR3 bases: TGTGCCAGTAGTGAAACAGGGATGAACACTGAAGCTTTCTTT. Translating it yields CASSETGMNTEAFF.

This chain uses TRBV7-2 with TRBJ1-2; 10 bases align to TRBD1. Unmatched junction bases numbered 7, after V lost 1 base and J lost 8 bases. CDR3 size: 15 residues. Germline assignment: CDR1 SGHTA and CDR2 FQGNSA. Here the CDR3 DNA reads TGTGCCAGCAGCTTAGTGGGGGACAGGGGAGGCGGCTACACCTTC. Amino acid sequence: CASSLVGDRGGGYTF.

The chain employs TRBV5-1 and TRBJ2-1; 7 bases map to TRBD1. The CDR3 has 16 residues. V gave up 5 bases and J gave up 1 base; unmatched junction bases: 9. In germline, CDR1 is SGHRS, CDR2 YFSETQ. The CDR3 spells CASSSTGDSSYNEQFF. In nucleotides, the CDR3 is TGCGCCAGCAGTTCCACAGGGGATAGTTCCTACAATGAGCAGTTCTTC.

The chain employs TRBV4-2 and TRBJ1-1; a weak D match, TRBD1 (6 bases). Trimming took off 4 bases at V and 8 bases at J, with 23 bases between the two ends. This CDR3 is 16 amino acids long. Germline loops: CDR1 LGHNA, CDR2 YNFKEQ. The CDR3 sequence: CASSPPLEGTSTEAFF. The CDR3 DNA follows: TGTGCCAGCAGCCCCCCTCTCGAAGGGACATCGACCGAAGCTTTCTTT.

The chain uses TRBV2 and TRBJ2-7; 9 bases are shared with TRBD1. Germline V gives CDR1 SNHLY, CDR2 FYNNEI. CDR3 length: 12 residues. Trimming took 7 bases from V and 4 from J; bases not matched to a gene: 2. The CDR3 sequence: CASIQGAYEQYF. In DNA form, the CDR3 reads TGTGCCAGCATACAGGGGGCTTACGAGCAGTACTTC.

V usage is TRBV3-1 (or the pseudogene TRBV3-2) and J usage is TRBJ1-6, with 9 bases fitting TRBD1. Trimming at V came to 3 bases and at J to 7 bases, leaving 10 bases not matched to a gene. This CDR3 has 17 amino acids. The germline CDR1 and CDR2 sequences are LGHDT and YNNKEL (reference sequence). CDR3 loop: CASSHGTRDRVNSPLHF. CDR3 bases: TGTGCCAGCAGCCACGGAACTCGGGACAGGGTAAATTCACCCCTCCACTTT.

The V call is TRBV6-2 or TRBV6-3, the J call TRBJ2-1; 9 positions match TRBD1. Germline values: CDR1 MNHEY, CDR2 SVGEGT. The CDR3 consists of 14 residues. Unmatched junction bases numbered 4, after V lost 6 bases and J lost 4 bases. This chain's CDR3 is CASSPGQGYNEQFF. CDR3 bases: TGTGCCAGCAGCCCGGGACAGGGATACAATGAGCAGTTCTTC.